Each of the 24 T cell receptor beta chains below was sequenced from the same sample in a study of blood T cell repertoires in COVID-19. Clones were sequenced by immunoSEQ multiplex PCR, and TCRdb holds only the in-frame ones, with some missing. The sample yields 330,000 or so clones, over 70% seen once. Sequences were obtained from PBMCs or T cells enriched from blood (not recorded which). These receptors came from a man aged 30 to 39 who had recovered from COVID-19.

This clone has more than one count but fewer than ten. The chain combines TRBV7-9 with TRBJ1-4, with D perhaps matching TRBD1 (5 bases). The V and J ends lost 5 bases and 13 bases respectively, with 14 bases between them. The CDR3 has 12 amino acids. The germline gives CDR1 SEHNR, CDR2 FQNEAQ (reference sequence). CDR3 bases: TGTGCCAGCAGCCCCCCCGGGACTCCACTGTTTTTT. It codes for CASSPPGTPLFF.

As DNA, the CDR3 is TGTGCCTGGAGTGTCTGGGGGGGCTCCTACGAGCAGTACTTC. It translates to CAWSVWGGSYEQYF. The chain links TRBV30 to TRBJ2-7, with 7 bases lining up with TRBD2. This CDR3 region has 14 residues. Trimming cost V 0 bases and J 0 bases; bases outside gene matches: 2. Germline V lookup: CDR1 GTSNPN, CDR2 SVGIG (reference sequence). The full variable domain, in which reference TRBV30 and TRBJ2-7 provide the parts outside the CDR3, is SQTIHQWPATLVQPVGSPLSLECTVEGTSNPNLYWYRQAAGRGLQLLFYSVGIGQISSEVPQNLSASRPQDRQFILSSKKLLLSDSGFYLCAWSVWGGSYEQYFGPGTRLTVT.

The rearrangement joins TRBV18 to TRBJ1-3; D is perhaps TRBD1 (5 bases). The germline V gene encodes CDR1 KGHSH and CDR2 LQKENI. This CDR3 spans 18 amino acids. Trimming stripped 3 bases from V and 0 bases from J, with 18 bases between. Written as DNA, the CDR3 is TGTGCCAGCTCACCCGCATTTAGGGGCAGGAACTCTGGAAACACCATATATTTT. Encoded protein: CASSPAFRGRNSGNTIYF. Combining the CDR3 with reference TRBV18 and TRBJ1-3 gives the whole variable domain NAGVMQNPRHLVRRRGQEARLRCSPMKGHSHVYWYRQLPEEGLKFMVYLQKENIIDESGMPKERFSAEFPKEGPSILRIQQVVRGDSAAYFCASSPAFRGRNSGNTIYFGEGSWLTVV.

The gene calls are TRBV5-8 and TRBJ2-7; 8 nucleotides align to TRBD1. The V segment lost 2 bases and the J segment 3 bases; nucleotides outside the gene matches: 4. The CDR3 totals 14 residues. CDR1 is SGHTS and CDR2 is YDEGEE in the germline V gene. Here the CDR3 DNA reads TGTGCCAGCAGCTTTCGGACAGGGAACTACGAGCAGTACTTC. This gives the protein CASSFRTGNYEQYF.

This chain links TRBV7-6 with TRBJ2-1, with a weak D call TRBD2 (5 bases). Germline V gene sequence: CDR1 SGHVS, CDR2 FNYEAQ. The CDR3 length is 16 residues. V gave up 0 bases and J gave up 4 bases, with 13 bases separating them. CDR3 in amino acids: CASSLAEGLRYNEQFF. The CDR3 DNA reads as TGTGCCAGCAGCTTAGCGGAAGGACTCAGATACAATGAGCAGTTCTTC.

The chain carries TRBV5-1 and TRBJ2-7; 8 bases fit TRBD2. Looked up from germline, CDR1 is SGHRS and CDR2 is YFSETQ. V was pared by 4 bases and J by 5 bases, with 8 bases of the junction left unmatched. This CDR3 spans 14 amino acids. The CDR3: CASSPGTRFDEQYF. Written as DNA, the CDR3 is TGCGCCAGCAGCCCGGGGACTAGGTTTGACGAGCAGTACTTC. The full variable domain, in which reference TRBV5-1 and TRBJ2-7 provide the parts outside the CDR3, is KAGVTQTPRYLIKTRGQQVTLSCSPISGHRSVSWYQQTPGQGLQFLFEYFSETQRNKGNFPGRFSGRQFSNSRSEMNVSTLELGDSALYLCASSPGTRFDEQYFGPGTRLTVT.

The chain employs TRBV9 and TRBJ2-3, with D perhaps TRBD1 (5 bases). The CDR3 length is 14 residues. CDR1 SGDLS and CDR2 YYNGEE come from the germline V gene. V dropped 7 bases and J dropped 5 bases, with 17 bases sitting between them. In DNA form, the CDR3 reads TGTGCCAGCGGTTTAGGGTCCCAGGGAGATACGCAGTATTTT. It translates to CASGLGSQGDTQYF.

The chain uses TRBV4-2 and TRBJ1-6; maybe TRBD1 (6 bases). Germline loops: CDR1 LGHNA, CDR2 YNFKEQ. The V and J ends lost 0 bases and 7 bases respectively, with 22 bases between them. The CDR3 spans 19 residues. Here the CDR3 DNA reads TGTGCCAGCAGCCAAGAACTACTCGGACAGCCAGGGTTGAATTCACCCCTCCACTTT. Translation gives CASSQELLGQPGLNSPLHF.

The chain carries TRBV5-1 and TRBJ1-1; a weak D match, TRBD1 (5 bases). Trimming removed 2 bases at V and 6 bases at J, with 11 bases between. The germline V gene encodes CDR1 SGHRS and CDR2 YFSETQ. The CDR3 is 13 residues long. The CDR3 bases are TGCGCCAGCAGCTTCCAGGGTCCGGCTGAAGCTTTCTTT. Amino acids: CASSFQGPAEAFF.

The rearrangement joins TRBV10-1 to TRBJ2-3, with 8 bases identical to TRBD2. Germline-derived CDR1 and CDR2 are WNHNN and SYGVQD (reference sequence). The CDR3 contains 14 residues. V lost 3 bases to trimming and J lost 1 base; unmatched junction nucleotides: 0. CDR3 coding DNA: TGCGCCAGCAGTGATAGCGGGGGCACAGATACGCAGTATTTT. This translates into CASSDSGGTDTQYF.

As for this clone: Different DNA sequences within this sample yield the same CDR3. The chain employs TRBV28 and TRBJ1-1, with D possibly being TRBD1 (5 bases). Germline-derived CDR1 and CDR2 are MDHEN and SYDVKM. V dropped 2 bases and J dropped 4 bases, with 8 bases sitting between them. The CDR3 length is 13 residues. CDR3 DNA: TGTGCCAGCAGTTTAACGGGGGGCACTGAAGCTTTCTTT. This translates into CASSLTGGTEAFF.

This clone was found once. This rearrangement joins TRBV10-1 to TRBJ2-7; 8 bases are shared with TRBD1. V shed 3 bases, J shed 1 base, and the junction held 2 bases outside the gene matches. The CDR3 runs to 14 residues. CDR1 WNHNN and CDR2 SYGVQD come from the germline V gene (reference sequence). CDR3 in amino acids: CASSDTGGSYEQYF. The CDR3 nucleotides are TGCGCCAGCAGTGATACAGGGGGGTCCTACGAGCAGTACTTC.

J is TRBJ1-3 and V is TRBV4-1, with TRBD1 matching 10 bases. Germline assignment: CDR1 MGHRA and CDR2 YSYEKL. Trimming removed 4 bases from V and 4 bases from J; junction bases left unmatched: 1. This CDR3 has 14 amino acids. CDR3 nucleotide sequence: TGCGCCAGCAGCCGGGACAGGGGAGGAAACACCATATATTTT. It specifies CASSRDRGGNTIYF.

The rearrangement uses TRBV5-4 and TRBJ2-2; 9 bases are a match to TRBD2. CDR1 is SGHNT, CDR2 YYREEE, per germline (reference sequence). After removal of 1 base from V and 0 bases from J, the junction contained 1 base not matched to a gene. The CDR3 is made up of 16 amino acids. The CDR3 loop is CASSLIAGANTGELFF. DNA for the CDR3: TGTGCCAGCAGCTTGATAGCGGGGGCGAACACCGGGGAGCTGTTTTTT.

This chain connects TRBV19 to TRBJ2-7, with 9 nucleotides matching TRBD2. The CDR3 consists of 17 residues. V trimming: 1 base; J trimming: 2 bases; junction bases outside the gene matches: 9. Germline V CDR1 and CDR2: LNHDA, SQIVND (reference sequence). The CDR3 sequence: CASSIAGQTSGTYEQYF. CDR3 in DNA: TGTGCCAGTAGTATAGCGGGTCAGACTAGCGGTACCTACGAGCAGTACTTC.

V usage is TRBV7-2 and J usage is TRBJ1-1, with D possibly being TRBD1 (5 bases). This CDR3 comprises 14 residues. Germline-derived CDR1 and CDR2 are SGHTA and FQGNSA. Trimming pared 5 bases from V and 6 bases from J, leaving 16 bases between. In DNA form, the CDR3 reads TGTGCCAGCAGCCCCAGGGTTTTTTCTGCTGAAGCTTTCTTT. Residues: CASSPRVFSAEAFF.

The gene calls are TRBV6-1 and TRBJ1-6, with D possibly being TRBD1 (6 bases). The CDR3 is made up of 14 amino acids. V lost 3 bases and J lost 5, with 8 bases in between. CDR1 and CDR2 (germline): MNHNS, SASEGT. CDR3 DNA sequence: TGTGCCAGCAGTGACAGGGGTAATAATTCACCCCTCCACTTT. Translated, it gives CASSDRGNNSPLHF.

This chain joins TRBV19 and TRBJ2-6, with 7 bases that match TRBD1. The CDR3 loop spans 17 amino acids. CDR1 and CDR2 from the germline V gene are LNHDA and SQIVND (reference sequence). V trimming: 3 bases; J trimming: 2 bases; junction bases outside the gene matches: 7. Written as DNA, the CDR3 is TGTGCCAGTAGTATGCCTACAGGGGCGCCTGGGGCCAACGTCCTGACTTTC. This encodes CASSMPTGAPGANVLTF.

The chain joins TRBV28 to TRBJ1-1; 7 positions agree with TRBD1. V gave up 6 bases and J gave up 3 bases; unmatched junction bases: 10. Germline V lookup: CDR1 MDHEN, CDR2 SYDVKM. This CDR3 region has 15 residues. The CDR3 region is CASSAGGRGDTEAFF. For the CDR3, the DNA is TGTGCCAGCAGCGCAGGGGGGCGAGGCGACACTGAAGCTTTCTTT.

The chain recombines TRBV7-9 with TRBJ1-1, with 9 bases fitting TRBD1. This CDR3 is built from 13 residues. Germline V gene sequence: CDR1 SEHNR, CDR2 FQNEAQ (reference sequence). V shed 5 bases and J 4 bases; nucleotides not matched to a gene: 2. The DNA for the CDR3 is TGTGCCAGCAGCCGACAGGGGGGCACTGAAGCTTTCTTT. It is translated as CASSRQGGTEAFF. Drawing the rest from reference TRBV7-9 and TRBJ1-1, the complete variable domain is DTGVSQNPRHKITKRGQNVTFRCDPISEHNRLYWYRQTLGQGPEFLTYFQNEAQLEKSRLLSDRFSAERPKGSFSTLEIQRTEQGDSAMYLCASSRQGGTEAFFGQGTRLTVV.

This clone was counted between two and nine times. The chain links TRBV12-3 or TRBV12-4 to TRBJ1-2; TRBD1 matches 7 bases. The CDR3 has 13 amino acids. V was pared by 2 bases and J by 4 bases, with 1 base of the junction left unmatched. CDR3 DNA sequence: TGTGCCAGCAGTTTACGGGACAGCTATGGCTACACCTTC. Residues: CASSLRDSYGYTF.

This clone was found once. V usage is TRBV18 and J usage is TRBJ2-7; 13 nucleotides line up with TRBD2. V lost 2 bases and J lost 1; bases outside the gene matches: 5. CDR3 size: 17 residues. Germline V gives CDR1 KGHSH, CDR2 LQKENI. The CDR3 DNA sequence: TGTGCCAGCTCACCAAGGACTAGCGGGGGCCAATCCTACGAGCAGTACTTC. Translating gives CASSPRTSGGQSYEQYF.

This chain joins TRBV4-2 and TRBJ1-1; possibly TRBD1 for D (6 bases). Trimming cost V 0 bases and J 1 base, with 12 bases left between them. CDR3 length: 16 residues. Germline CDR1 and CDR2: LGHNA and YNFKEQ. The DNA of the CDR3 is TGTGCCAGCAGCCAAGACGTTGAACAGGGGAACACTGAAGCTTTCTTT. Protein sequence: CASSQDVEQGNTEAFF.

The CDR3 here is CAISDHRGLASYEQYF. CDR3 DNA: TGTGCCATCAGCGATCACAGGGGGTTGGCCTCATACGAGCAGTACTTC. The V and J genes are TRBV10-3 and TRBJ2-7; 8 nucleotides align to TRBD1. The CDR3 has 16 residues. Unmatched junction bases numbered 14, after V lost 6 bases and J lost 4 bases. The germline V gene has CDR1 ENHRY and CDR2 SYGVKD.